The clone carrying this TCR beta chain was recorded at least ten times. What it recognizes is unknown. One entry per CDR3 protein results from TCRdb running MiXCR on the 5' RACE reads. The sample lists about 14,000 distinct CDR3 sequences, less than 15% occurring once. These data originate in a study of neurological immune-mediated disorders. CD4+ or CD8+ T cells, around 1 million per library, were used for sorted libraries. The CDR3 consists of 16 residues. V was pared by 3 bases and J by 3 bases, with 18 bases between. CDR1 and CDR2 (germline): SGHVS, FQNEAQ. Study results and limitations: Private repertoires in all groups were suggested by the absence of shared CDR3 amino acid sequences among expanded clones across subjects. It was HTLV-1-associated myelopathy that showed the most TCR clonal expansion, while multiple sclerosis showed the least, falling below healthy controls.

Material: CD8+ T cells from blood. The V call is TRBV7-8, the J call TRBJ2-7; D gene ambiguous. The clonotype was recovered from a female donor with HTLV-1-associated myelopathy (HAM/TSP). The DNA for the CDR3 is TGTGCCAGCAGCTTTTTAGATCGCCCCCCTCTCTACGAGCAGTACTTC. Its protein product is CASSFLDRPPLYEQYF.